This T cell receptor beta chain was obtained from a study of blood T cell repertoires in COVID-19. Study summary: COVID-19 samples from acute and convalescent phases originated in the United States, Italy and Spain.

TCRdb's copy holds only in-frame clones and misses some; the assay was immunoSEQ multiplex PCR. This sample has about 190,000 clones, with 79% found just once. The CDR3 covers 14 residues. V lost 6 bases, J lost 4 bases, and 5 bases stayed unmatched. Germline values: CDR1 SGHVS, CDR2 FNYEAQ. The genes are TRBV7-6 and TRBJ2-3, with 9 bases fitting TRBD2. The sequenced sample was peripheral blood. This sequence was found in a man in his fifties or sixties with active or convalescent COVID-19. This CDR3 is CASSHSGGADTQYF. CDR3 in DNA: TGTGCCAGCAGTCATAGCGGGGGAGCAGATACGCAGTATTTT.